This T cell receptor (beta chain) stems from a study of cytomegalovirus exposure and HLA in healthy donors. Germline CDR1 is MNHEY and CDR2 is SMNVEV (reference sequence). V gave up 5 bases and J gave up 4 bases, with 15 bases separating them. The CDR3 totals 14 residues. In regard to this clone: Antigen unknown.

Amplification used 60 Vbeta primers and 13 Jbeta primers. Data came from immunoSEQ multiplex PCR; TCRdb stores just in-frame clones and leaves some out. The table lists 270,000 or so clones, just over 85% of them singletons. Study-wide results and limits: In vitro checks showed that a few CMV-associated chains really do target CMV antigens.

The gene calls are TRBV27 and TRBJ2-7, with a possible D match to TRBD1 (5 bases). Sequenced material: PBMCs. This TCR derives from a man between 35 and 55 years old in good health and CMV-seropositive. The CDR3 nucleotides read TGTGCCAGCAGTCCCGCCAGGGTTTCTTACGAGCAGTACTTC. Protein: CASSPARVSYEQYF.